This T cell receptor beta chain was identified during a study of T cell responses to AZD1222 COVID-19 vaccine. As for this clone: Its antigen is not identified.

General study points: With two AZD1222 doses given, Spike-specific TCR breadth and depth both rose.

The CDR3 has 16 residues. The V end was cut by 0 bases, the J end by 1 base, with 8 bases between. Germline V gene data show CDR1 as SGHNT and CDR2 as YYREEE (reference sequence). The data were produced by immunoSEQ multiplex PCR, yet TCRdb's version contains in-frame clones alone and is incomplete. The sample records fewer than 70,000 clones, 80% to 90% being singletons. The chain links TRBV5-4 to TRBJ2-6; no clear D. This clonotype was sampled from an adult who received the AZD1222 COVID-19 vaccine. The sample here was peripheral blood, taken 28 days after the second AZD1222 dose. The CDR3 DNA is TGTGCCAGCAGCTTGGGCACCATGTCTGGGGCCAACGTCCTGACTTTC. Translated: CASSLGTMSGANVLTF.